One sample yielded the 29 T cell receptor beta chains listed below, sequenced in a study of PD-L1 blockade in urothelial cancer. Time point reported: peripheral blood 6 weeks after treatment start. Repertoires were generated with immunoSEQ multiplex PCR, while TCRdb's copy carries only in-frame clones and drops some. The table includes nearly 50,000 clones, approximately 78% detected once. Sequencing used PBMCs, obtained around atezolizumab (anti-PD-L1) treatment. The receptors here all came from a man in his 70s with urothelial cancer.

The rearrangement joins TRBV10-3 to TRBJ2-2, with 12 bases aligning to TRBD1. The CDR3 is 16 residues long. J gave up 5 bases and V 10 bases, and 11 bases lay outside the gene matches. CDR1 and CDR2 from the germline V gene are ENHRY and SYGVKD. CDR3 in DNA: TGTGCCACCTTGGCGGGACAGGGGGCTGGTACCGGGGAGCTGTTTTTT. It yields the protein CATLAGQGAGTGELFF.

The rearrangement joins TRBV27 to TRBJ2-1; 7 bases fit TRBD2. This CDR3 is 15 amino acids long. Germline CDR1 is MNHEY and CDR2 is SMNVEV (reference sequence). J was trimmed by 4 bases and V by 8 bases; bases with no gene match: 11. CDR3 DNA sequence: TGTGCCAGCTCTGTGTCGGGCGGGAGATACAATGAGCAGTTCTTC. The encoded protein is CASSVSGGRYNEQFF.

This sequence joins TRBV27 and TRBJ2-1; TRBD2 agrees at 11 bases. The germline V gene has CDR1 MNHEY and CDR2 SMNVEV (reference sequence). This CDR3 spans 18 amino acids. V shed 5 bases, J shed 4 bases, and the junction held 13 bases outside the gene matches. CDR3 in amino acids: CASSPTPPGLADYNEQFF. CDR3 nucleotide sequence: TGTGCCAGCAGTCCTACTCCTCCGGGACTAGCGGATTACAATGAGCAGTTCTTC.

The rearrangement uses TRBV28 and TRBJ2-2, with D perhaps TRBD2 (6 bases). The CDR3 loop spans 15 amino acids. The germline CDR1 and CDR2 sequences are MDHEN and SYDVKM. V gave up 5 bases and J gave up 2 bases, with 12 bases separating them. CDR3 DNA: TGTGCCAGCAGTCGCGGGACTTACAACACCGGGGAGCTGTTTTTT. Translating gives CASSRGTYNTGELFF.

CDR3 amino acids: CASRGTSGAQETQYF. CDR3 coding DNA: TGTGCCAGCCGGGGGACTAGCGGGGCCCAAGAGACCCAGTACTTC. This rearrangement joins TRBV28 to TRBJ2-5, with 13 positions matching TRBD2. This CDR3 is 15 amino acids long. V was clipped by 8 bases and J by 1 base; unmatched bases: 4. Germline V gene lookup returns CDR1 MDHEN and CDR2 SYDVKM.

The V gene is TRBV6-5, the J gene TRBJ2-1; D remains unclear. The length of the CDR3 is 14 residues. Germline CDR1 MNHEY, CDR2 SVGAGI. Trimming took off 6 bases at V and 6 bases at J, with 15 bases between the two ends. CDR3 sequence reads: CASSPRLYFNEQFF. The CDR3 nucleotides read TGTGCCAGCAGCCCGAGACTTTACTTCAATGAGCAGTTCTTC.

The rearrangement links TRBV11-3 to TRBJ2-5; a possible D gene is TRBD2 (5 bases). Per germline, CDR1 SGHNT and CDR2 YENEEA. The CDR3 totals 15 residues. V lost 4 bases, J lost 6 bases, and 18 bases lay in between. In nucleotides, the CDR3 is TGTGCCAGCAGCTCCGGGAACAATGATGGAAAGACCCAGTACTTC. Its translation: CASSSGNNDGKTQYF.

This clone was seen a few times. The V gene is TRBV19, the J gene TRBJ1-4, with D hard to call. Trimming cost V 7 bases and J 2 bases, with 11 bases left between them. Germline V gene sequence: CDR1 LNHDA, CDR2 SQIVND (reference sequence). The CDR3 is 14 residues long. The CDR3 coding sequence is TGTGCCAGTAAAGTGATCGGGACTAATGAAAAACTGTTTTTT. This sequence encodes CASKVIGTNEKLFF.

V usage is TRBV11-2 and J usage is TRBJ2-7, with D possibly being TRBD1 (6 bases). V lost 4 bases and J 3 bases, leaving 10 bases between the germline ends. The CDR3 has 13 residues. Germline-derived CDR1 and CDR2 are SGHAT and FQNNGV. CDR3 in DNA: TGTGCCAGCAGCTCCTGGACAGACTACGAGCAGTACTTC. This gives the protein CASSSWTDYEQYF.

The chain carries TRBV28 and TRBJ1-5; no firm D call. Per germline, CDR1 MDHEN and CDR2 SYDVKM. The CDR3 extends over 11 amino acids. V was cut by 5 bases and J by 7 bases, with 6 bases left in between. CDR3 coding DNA: TGTGCCAGCAGTATTATGCAGCCCCAGCATTTT. It codes for CASSIMQPQHF.

This chain joins TRBV11-2 and TRBJ1-2; unclear D gene. Germline CDR1 reads SGHAT; CDR2 reads FQNNGV. This CDR3 is 14 amino acids long. Trimming left V 5 bases short and J 0 bases short, with 10 bases between. The CDR3: CASSPTGANYGYTF. CDR3 in DNA: TGTGCCAGCAGCCCTACCGGAGCTAACTATGGCTACACCTTC.

This sequence joins TRBV2 and TRBJ2-7, with a tentative D call TRBD1 (7 bases). Germline V gene sequence: CDR1 SNHLY, CDR2 FYNNEI. This CDR3 has 13 amino acids. Deletions cut 7 bases from V and 6 bases from J, with 16 bases between. The CDR3 DNA reads TGTGCCAGCATTTGGCAGGGGGGCCGCGAGCAGTACTTC. Its protein is CASIWQGGREQYF. Full variable domain (outside the CDR3, taken from reference TRBV2 and TRBJ2-7): EPEVTQTPSHQVTQMGQEVILRCVPISNHLYFYWYRQILGQKVEFLVSFYNNEISEKSEIFDDQFSVERPDGSNFTLKIRSTKLEDSAMYFCASIWQGGREQYFGPGTRLTVT.

This clone appeared a single time. The chain combines TRBV5-1 with TRBJ2-1, with D possibly TRBD2 on 6 matching bases. Looked up from germline, CDR1 is SGHRS and CDR2 is YFSETQ. V was cut by 1 base and J by 2 bases, with 10 bases left in between. The CDR3 is 15 residues long. The DNA of the CDR3 is TGCGCCAGCAGCTTGCTTACGGGAGCCTACAATGAGCAGTTCTTC. The encoded protein is CASSLLTGAYNEQFF.

The rearrangement joins TRBV28 to TRBJ1-1; 8 bases fit TRBD1. The length of the CDR3 is 14 residues. J was trimmed by 11 bases and V by 2 bases; bases with no gene match: 10. The germline CDR1 and CDR2 sequences are MDHEN and SYDVKM. The chain's CDR3 is CASSLTPGDRRAFF. DNA of the CDR3: TGTGCCAGCAGTTTAACCCCCGGGGACAGGAGGGCTTTCTTT.

This clone came up a few times. V usage is TRBV18 and J usage is TRBJ2-4; 8 bases agree with TRBD2. The trim removed 2 bases at V and 3 bases at J, leaving 3 bases unmatched. Germline CDR1 and CDR2: KGHSH and LQKENI. The CDR3 length is 15 residues. The DNA of the CDR3 is TGTGCCAGCTCACCAGGGGCGGGAGGCAAAAACATTCAGTACTTC. This sequence encodes CASSPGAGGKNIQYF.

The chain recombines TRBV11-3 with TRBJ2-2; 8 bases are shared with TRBD1. The ends lost 5 bases at V and 7 bases at J; junction bases unmatched: 6. This CDR3 has 14 residues. CDR1 and CDR2 (germline): SGHNT, YENEEA. CDR3 loop: CASSPGGAGGELFF. In DNA, the CDR3 is TGTGCCAGCAGCCCAGGGGGCGCGGGCGGGGAGCTGTTTTTT.

CDR3 DNA sequence: TGTGCCAGCAGCCAAGATTGGAGTGGCTACGAGCAGTACTTC. Its protein is CASSQDWSGYEQYF. The genes are TRBV14 and TRBJ2-7; D not certain. CDR3 length: 14 residues. Germline CDR1 reads SGHDN; CDR2 reads FVKESK. Trimming cost V 0 bases and J 3 bases, with 9 bases left between them.

This clone has a handful of counts. One end of the junction fails to match germline, which may point to a read error. This rearrangement joins TRBV7-7 to TRBJ2-6; perhaps TRBD2 as D (5 bases). This CDR3 contains 14 residues. Germline V gene lookup returns CDR1 SSHAT and CDR2 FNYEAQ (reference sequence). CDR3 DNA sequence: TGTGCTAGCAGCTTAGCTGCGGGTAGCGACGTCCTGACTTTC. Translating it yields CASSLAAGSDVLTF.

The genes are TRBV11-2 and TRBJ2-3; no reliable D call. This CDR3 spans 15 amino acids. Germline values: CDR1 SGHAT, CDR2 FQNNGV. Trimming removed 1 base at V and 0 bases at J, with 8 bases between. The CDR3 sequence: CASSLVLRSTDTQYF. CDR3 nucleotides: TGTGCCAGCAGCTTAGTGTTGCGAAGCACAGATACGCAGTATTTT. Drawing the rest from reference TRBV11-2 and TRBJ2-3, the complete variable domain is EAGVAQSPRYKIIEKRQSVAFWCNPISGHATLYWYQQILGQGPKLLIQFQNNGVVDDSQLPKDRFSAERLKGVDSTLKIQPAKLEDSAVYLCASSLVLRSTDTQYFGPGTRLTVL.

The chain uses TRBV19 and TRBJ1-4; possibly TRBD1 for D (5 bases). The CDR3 consists of 15 residues. The germline gives CDR1 LNHDA, CDR2 SQIVND (reference sequence). Between the trimmed V and J ends, which lost 6 bases and 8 bases, there was a span of 19 bases. The CDR3 region is CASRPRADWNEKLFF. DNA for the CDR3: TGTGCCAGTAGACCCAGGGCAGATTGGAACGAAAAACTGTTTTTT. The whole variable domain, filled in from reference TRBV19 and TRBJ1-4, reads DGGITQSPKYLFRKEGQNVTLSCEQNLNHDAMYWYRQDPGQGLRLIYYSQIVNDFQKGDIAEGYSVSREKKESFPLTVTSAQKNPTAFYLCASRPRADWNEKLFFGSGTQLSVL.

The chain is built from TRBV4-1 and TRBJ1-3; D possibly corresponds to TRBD1 (5 bases). With 1 base removed from V and 0 bases from J, the gap between germline ends came to 10 bases. Germline CDR1 is MGHRA and CDR2 is YSYEKL. The CDR3 covers 16 residues. The CDR3 spells CASSQVTEISGNTIYF. Here the CDR3 DNA reads TGCGCCAGCAGCCAAGTGACAGAAATCTCTGGAAACACCATATATTTT.

The chain is built from TRBV9 and TRBJ2-2; 12 positions agree with TRBD2. The CDR3 length is 16 residues. Trimming at V came to 4 bases and at J to 4 bases, leaving 5 bases not matched to a gene. Germline values: CDR1 SGDLS, CDR2 YYNGEE. The CDR3 DNA reads TGTGCCAGCAGCCCCCGGACTAGCGGGACCACCGGGGAGCTGTTTTTT. The encoded protein is CASSPRTSGTTGELFF.

V gene TRBV2 combines with J gene TRBJ2-1; the D is unclear. Deletions cut 4 bases from V and 8 bases from J, with 9 bases between. This CDR3 is built from 12 residues. CDR1 is SNHLY and CDR2 is FYNNEI in the germline V gene. CDR3 region: CASSARGYEQFF. CDR3 DNA sequence: TGTGCCAGCAGTGCCCGCGGCTATGAGCAGTTCTTC.

This chain joins TRBV28 and TRBJ1-5; no reliable D call. The CDR3 has 14 amino acids. With 7 bases removed from V and 2 bases from J, the gap between germline ends came to 12 bases. The germline gives CDR1 MDHEN, CDR2 SYDVKM. CDR3 region: CASTLGQGNQPQHF. The CDR3 nucleotides read TGTGCCAGCACGCTCGGCCAGGGCAATCAGCCCCAGCATTTT.

This chain links TRBV29-1 with TRBJ2-5, with TRBD1 matching over 10 bases. The V segment lost 5 bases and the J segment 5 bases; nucleotides outside the gene matches: 11. CDR1 and CDR2 from the germline V gene are SQVTM and ANQGSEA. The CDR3 covers 15 residues. The CDR3 nucleotides read TGCAGCGTTAAGTATCCGGGACAGGGGTTGGAGACCCAGTACTTC. It translates to CSVKYPGQGLETQYF.

CDR3 nucleotides: TGTGCCCCCGGCGGAGCCGGGGAGCTGTTTTTT. It codes for CAPGGAGELFF. The chain combines TRBV7-9 with TRBJ2-2; D unresolved. Germline V gene data show CDR1 as SEHNR and CDR2 as FQNEAQ (reference sequence). The CDR3 contains 11 residues. Trimming removed 11 bases at V and 6 bases at J, with 10 bases between.

This chain connects TRBV5-5 to TRBJ1-1; TRBD1 matches at 7 bases. The ends lost 0 bases at V and 4 bases at J; junction bases unmatched: 0. Germline CDR1 reads SGHKS; CDR2 reads YYEKEE (reference sequence). This CDR3 comprises 13 residues. The CDR3: CASSLGTGTEAFF. The CDR3, as DNA: TGTGCCAGCAGCTTGGGGACAGGCACTGAAGCTTTCTTT.

The V gene is TRBV2, the J gene TRBJ1-5; D may be TRBD1 (5 bases). The germline V gene has CDR1 SNHLY and CDR2 FYNNEI. V lost 4 bases and J 5 bases, leaving 12 bases between the germline ends. This CDR3 has 14 amino acids. CDR3 DNA sequence: TGTGCCAGCAGTGTGATCGGCAGGGATCAGCCCCAGCATTTT. This translates into CASSVIGRDQPQHF.

The genes are TRBV19 and TRBJ1-1, with TRBD1 identical over 7 bases. V lost 7 bases and J lost 1; bases outside the gene matches: 15. Germline values: CDR1 LNHDA, CDR2 SQIVND (reference sequence). The CDR3 runs to 17 residues. The CDR3 DNA sequence: TGTGCCAGTACCAATGCTCCTTGGACAGGAAGGAACACTGAAGCTTTCTTT. Translated, it gives CASTNAPWTGRNTEAFF.